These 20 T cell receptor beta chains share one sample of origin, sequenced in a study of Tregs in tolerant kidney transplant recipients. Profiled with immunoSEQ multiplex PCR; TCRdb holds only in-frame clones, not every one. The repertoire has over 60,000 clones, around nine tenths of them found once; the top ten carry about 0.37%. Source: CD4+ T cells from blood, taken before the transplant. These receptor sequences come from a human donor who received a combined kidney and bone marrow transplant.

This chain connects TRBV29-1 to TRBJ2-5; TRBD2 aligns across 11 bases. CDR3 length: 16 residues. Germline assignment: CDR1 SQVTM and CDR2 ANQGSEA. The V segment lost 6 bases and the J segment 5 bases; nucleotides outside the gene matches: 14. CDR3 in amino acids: CSVATLAGGPGETQYF. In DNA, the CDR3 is TGCAGCGTGGCCACATTAGCGGGAGGGCCGGGGGAGACCCAGTACTTC. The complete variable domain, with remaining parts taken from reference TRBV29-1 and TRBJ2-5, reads SAVISQKPSRDICQRGTSLTIQCQVDSQVTMMFWYRQQPGQSLTLIATANQGSEATYESGFVIDKFPISRPNLTFSTLTVSNMSPEDSSIYLCSVATLAGGPGETQYFGPGTRLLVL.

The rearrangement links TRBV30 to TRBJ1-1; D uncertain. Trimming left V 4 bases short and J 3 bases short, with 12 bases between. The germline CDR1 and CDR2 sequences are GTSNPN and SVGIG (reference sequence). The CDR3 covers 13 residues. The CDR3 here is CAWTFPPDTEAFF. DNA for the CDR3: TGTGCCTGGACGTTCCCCCCCGACACTGAAGCTTTCTTT. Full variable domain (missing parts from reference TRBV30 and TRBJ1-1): SQTIHQWPATLVQPVGSPLSLECTVEGTSNPNLYWYRQAAGRGLQLLFYSVGIGQISSEVPQNLSASRPQDRQFILSSKKLLLSDSGFYLCAWTFPPDTEAFFGQGTRLTVV.

The CDR3 nucleotides are TGTGCCAGCAGTATCGGGAGAATCCACAATGAGCAGTTCTTC. Its protein is CASSIGRIHNEQFF. V gene TRBV27 combines with J gene TRBJ2-1, with a possible D match to TRBD2 (6 bases). Germline V lookup: CDR1 MNHEY, CDR2 SMNVEV (reference sequence). The V gene lost 5 bases and the J gene lost 5 bases, with 13 bases spanning the gap. CDR3 length: 14 residues.

CDR3 residues: CASTKGEGEQFF. CDR3 in DNA: TGTGCCAGCACCAAGGGGGAGGGTGAGCAGTTCTTC. V usage is TRBV9 and J usage is TRBJ2-1; D might be TRBD2 (7 bases). CDR1 SGDLS and CDR2 YYNGEE come from the germline V gene. The CDR3 totals 12 residues. Trimming shortened V by 6 bases and J by 9 bases, and 13 bases separated the two germline ends.

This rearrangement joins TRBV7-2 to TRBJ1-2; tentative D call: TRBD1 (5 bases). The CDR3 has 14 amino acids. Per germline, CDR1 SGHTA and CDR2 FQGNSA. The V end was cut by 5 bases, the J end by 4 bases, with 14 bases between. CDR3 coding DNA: TGTGCCAGCAGCCTTCGCTTCGACAGCTATGGCTACACCTTC. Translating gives CASSLRFDSYGYTF.

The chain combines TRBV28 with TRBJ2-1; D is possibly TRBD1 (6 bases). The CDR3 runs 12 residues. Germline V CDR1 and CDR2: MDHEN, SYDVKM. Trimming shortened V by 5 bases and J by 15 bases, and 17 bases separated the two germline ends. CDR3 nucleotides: TGTGCCAGCAGTCTCCGGAAGGGGGAGAGGTTCTTC. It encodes CASSLRKGERFF.

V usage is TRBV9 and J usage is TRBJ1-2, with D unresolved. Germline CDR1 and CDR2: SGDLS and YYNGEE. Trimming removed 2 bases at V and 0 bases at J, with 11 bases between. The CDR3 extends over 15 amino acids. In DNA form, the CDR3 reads TGTGCCAGCAGCGTGACGGCACAGACTAACTATGGCTACACCTTC. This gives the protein CASSVTAQTNYGYTF.

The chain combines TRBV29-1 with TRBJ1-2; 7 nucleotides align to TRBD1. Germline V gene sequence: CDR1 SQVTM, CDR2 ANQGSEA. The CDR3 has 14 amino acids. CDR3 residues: CSATGSTGANGYTF. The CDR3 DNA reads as TGCAGTGCAACTGGGAGCACAGGGGCCAATGGCTACACCTTC.

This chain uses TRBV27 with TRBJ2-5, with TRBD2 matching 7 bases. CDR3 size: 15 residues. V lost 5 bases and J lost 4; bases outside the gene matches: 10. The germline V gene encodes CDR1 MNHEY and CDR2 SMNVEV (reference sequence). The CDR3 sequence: CASSLLGASGETQYF. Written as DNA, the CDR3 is TGTGCCAGCAGTCTCCTTGGGGCTAGCGGAGAGACCCAGTACTTC.

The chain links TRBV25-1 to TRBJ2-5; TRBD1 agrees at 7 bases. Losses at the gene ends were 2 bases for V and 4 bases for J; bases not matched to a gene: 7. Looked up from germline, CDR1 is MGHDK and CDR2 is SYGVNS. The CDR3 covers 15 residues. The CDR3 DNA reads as TGTGCCAGCAGTGAAGACCTTACAGGGGCAGAGACCCAGTACTTC. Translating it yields CASSEDLTGAETQYF.

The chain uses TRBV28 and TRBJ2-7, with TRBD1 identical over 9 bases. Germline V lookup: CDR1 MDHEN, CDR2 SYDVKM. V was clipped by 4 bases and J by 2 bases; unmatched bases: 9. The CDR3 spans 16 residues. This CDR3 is CASSSSGTGHTYEQYF. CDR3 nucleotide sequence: TGTGCCAGCAGTTCCTCCGGGACAGGGCATACCTACGAGCAGTACTTC.

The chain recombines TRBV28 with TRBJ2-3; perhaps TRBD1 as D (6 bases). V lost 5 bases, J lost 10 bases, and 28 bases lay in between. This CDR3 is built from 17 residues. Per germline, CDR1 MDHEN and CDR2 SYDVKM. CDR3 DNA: TGTGCCAGCAGTCCACCCAACAGGGTGCGGTCCGTGAGTGCGCAGTATTTT. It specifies CASSPPNRVRSVSAQYF.

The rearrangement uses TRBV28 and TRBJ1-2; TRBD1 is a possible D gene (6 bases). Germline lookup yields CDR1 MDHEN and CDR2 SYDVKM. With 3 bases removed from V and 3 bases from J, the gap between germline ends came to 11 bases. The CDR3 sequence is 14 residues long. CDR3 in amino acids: CASSLNRAHYGYTF. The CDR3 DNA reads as TGTGCCAGCAGTTTGAACAGGGCCCACTATGGCTACACCTTC.

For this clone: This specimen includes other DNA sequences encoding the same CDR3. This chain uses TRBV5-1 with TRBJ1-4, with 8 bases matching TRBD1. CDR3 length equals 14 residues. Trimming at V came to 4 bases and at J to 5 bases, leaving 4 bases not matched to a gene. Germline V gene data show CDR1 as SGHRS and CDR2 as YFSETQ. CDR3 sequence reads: CASSLGQENEKLFF. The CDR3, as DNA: TGCGCCAGCAGCCTGGGACAGGAGAATGAAAAACTGTTTTTT. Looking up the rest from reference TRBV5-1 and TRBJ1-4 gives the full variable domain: KAGVTQTPRYLIKTRGQQVTLSCSPISGHRSVSWYQQTPGQGLQFLFEYFSETQRNKGNFPGRFSGRQFSNSRSEMNVSTLELGDSALYLCASSLGQENEKLFFGSGTQLSVL.

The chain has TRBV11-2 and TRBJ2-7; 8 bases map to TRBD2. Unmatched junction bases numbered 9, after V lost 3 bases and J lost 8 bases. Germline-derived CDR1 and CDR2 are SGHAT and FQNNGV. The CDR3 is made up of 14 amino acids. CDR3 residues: CASSLATSGTKQYF. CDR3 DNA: TGTGCCAGCAGCTTGGCCACTAGCGGTACCAAGCAGTACTTC.

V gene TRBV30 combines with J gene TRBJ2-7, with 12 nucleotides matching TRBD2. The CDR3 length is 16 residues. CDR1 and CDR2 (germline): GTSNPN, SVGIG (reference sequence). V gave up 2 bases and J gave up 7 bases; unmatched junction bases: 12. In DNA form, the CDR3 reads TGTGCCTGGAGTTCGACTAGCGGGAGAGGGGTGCGAGAGCAGTACTTC. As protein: CAWSSTSGRGVREQYF.

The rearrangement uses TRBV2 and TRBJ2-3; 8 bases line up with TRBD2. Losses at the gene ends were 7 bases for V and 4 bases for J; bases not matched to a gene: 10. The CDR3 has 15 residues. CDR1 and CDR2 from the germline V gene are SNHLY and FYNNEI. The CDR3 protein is CASISGRVRSDTQYF. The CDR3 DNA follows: TGTGCCAGCATTTCCGGGAGGGTTCGATCAGATACGCAGTATTTT. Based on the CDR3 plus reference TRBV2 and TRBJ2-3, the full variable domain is EPEVTQTPSHQVTQMGQEVILRCVPISNHLYFYWYRQILGQKVEFLVSFYNNEISEKSEIFDDQFSVERPDGSNFTLKIRSTKLEDSAMYFCASISGRVRSDTQYFGPGTRLTVL.

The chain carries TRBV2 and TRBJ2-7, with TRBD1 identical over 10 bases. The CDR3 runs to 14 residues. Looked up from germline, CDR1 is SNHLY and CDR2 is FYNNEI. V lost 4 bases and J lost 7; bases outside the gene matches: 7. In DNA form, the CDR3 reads TGTGCCAGCAGTGGTATGGGGACAGGGGTGGAGCAGTACTTC. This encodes CASSGMGTGVEQYF.

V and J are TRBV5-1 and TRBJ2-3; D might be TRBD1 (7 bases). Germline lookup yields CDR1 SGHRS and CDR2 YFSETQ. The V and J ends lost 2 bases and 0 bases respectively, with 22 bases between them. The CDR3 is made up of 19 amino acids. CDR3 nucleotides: TGCGCCAGCAGCTTTTCACAGGGGACGCTAGCGACTAGCACAGATACGCAGTATTTT. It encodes CASSFSQGTLATSTDTQYF.

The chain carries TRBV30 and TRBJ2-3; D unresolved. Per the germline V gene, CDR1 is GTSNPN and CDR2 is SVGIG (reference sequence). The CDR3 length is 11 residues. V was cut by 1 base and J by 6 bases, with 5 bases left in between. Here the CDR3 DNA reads TGTGCCTGGAGTGCCCCGGATACGCAGTATTTT. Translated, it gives CAWSAPDTQYF.